The text below deals with one TCR beta chain. Its antigen is unidentified. The length of the CDR3 is 16 residues. The germline CDR1 and CDR2 sequences are SGHNT and YYREEE (reference sequence). Germline trimming cut 0 bases from V and 2 bases from J; bases unmatched to any gene: 7. TCRdb's copy holds only in-frame clones and misses some; the assay was immunoSEQ multiplex PCR. The table lists under 55,000 clones, roughly nine tenths of them singletons, with approximately 6.8% in the top ten. The sample is drawn from a study of OX40 agonist ivuxolimab in advanced cancers. Study-level findings and limits: CD4+ and CD8+ blood T cells expanded clonally by week 6 at 0.1 to 3.0 mg/kg. Near-lowest levels of clonal expansion characterized partial responders at 0.1-3.0 mg/kg. Averaging showed that CD8+ T cells had more expanded clones than CD4+ did.

Sequenced material: CD4+ or CD8+ T cells sorted from blood, taken in a trial of the OX40 agonist ivuxolimab. The TCR was taken from an adult with an advanced solid tumor such as melanoma, head and neck, liver or kidney cancer. This rearrangement joins TRBV5-4 to TRBJ2-7, with 8 bases aligning to TRBD2. CDR3 loop: CASSLGGGGIPYEQYF. CDR3 DNA: TGTGCCAGCAGCTTGGGTGGCGGGGGGATTCCCTACGAGCAGTACTTC.